This is a list of T cell receptor beta chains from one sample in a study of T-cell reconstitution after alpha-beta-depleted transplantation in children. TCRdb independently ran MiXCR on the PCR reads; one entry per CDR3 protein. The data show about 580,000 distinct CDR3 sequences, under 25% seen once. The starting material was PBMCs, mostly from graft donor cells, obtained 360 days after TCRalphabeta/CD19-depleted stem cell transplant. These receptors were taken from a boy younger than two who had a stem cell transplant for acute myeloid leukemia, so the T cells may come from the graft donor. Both conserved end residues are part of each CDR3. Fields, in order: V gene, J gene, clone size, D gene, CDR3 DNA, CDR3 protein. A D gene is named only where the DNA matches it firmly. Clone size is shown for a subset of rows, as once, few, many or a class of expanded clone.

V: TRBV28; J: TRBJ2-4; size: NA; D: TRBD1; DNA: TGTGCCAGCAGTTTACGACAGGGGAGGAACATTCAGTACTTC; CDR3: CASSLRQGRNIQYF
V: TRBV20-1; J: TRBJ2-7; size: many; D: TRBD2; DNA: TGCAGTGCCTTCACGGGGGGGCGCTACGAGCAGTACTTC; CDR3: CSAFTGGRYEQYF
V: TRBV12-5; J: TRBJ2-1; size: NA; D: NA; DNA: TGTGCTAGTGGGCCCCAGGGGAAGGGCTACAATGAGCAGTTCTTC; CDR3: CASGPQGKGYNEQFF
V: TRBV4-3; J: TRBJ1-3; size: many; D: NA; DNA: TGCGCCAGCAGCCAAGCGGAATGGTCTGGGGTGGACACCATATATTTT; CDR3: CASSQAEWSGVDTIYF
V: TRBV20-1; J: TRBJ2-1; size: few; D: TRBD2; DNA: TGCAGTGCTAGGGGACTAGCGGGGCGGAATGAGCAGTTCTTC; CDR3: CSARGLAGRNEQFF
V: TRBV20-1; J: TRBJ1-3; size: NA; D: NA; DNA: TGCAGTGCTAGAGACCTTAAATCTGGAAACACCATATATTTT; CDR3: CSARDLKSGNTIYF
V: TRBV12-3/TRBV12-4; J: TRBJ1-5; size: few; D: NA; DNA: TGTGCCAGCAGTTTCTGGGAGGATCAGCCCCAGCATTTT; CDR3: CASSFWEDQPQHF
V: TRBV21-1; J: TRBJ2-7; size: many; D: NA; DNA: TGTGCCAGCAGCAAAGAAGCCGGACAGGGCCCCAACGAGCAGTACTTC; CDR3: CASSKEAGQGPNEQYF
V: TRBV20-1; J: TRBJ2-1; size: once; D: NA; DNA: TGCAGTGCTAGTGCGGGGAGGGGGCGCGATGAGCAGTTCTTC; CDR3: CSASAGRGRDEQFF
V: TRBV3-1; J: TRBJ2-5; size: many; D: NA; DNA: TGTGCCAGCAGCGAGTATCGAAAAGAGACCCAGTACTTC; CDR3: CASSEYRKETQYF
V: TRBV6-5; J: TRBJ2-2; size: few; D: NA; DNA: TGTGCCAGCAGTTACAGTCCAGAGCCAATTGCCACCGGGGAGCTGTTTTTT; CDR3: CASSYSPEPIATGELFF
V: TRBV21-1; J: TRBJ2-5; size: many; D: NA; DNA: TGTGCCAGCAGTAAAGGAGAGACCCAGTACTTC; CDR3: CASSKGETQYF
V: TRBV12-3/TRBV12-4; J: TRBJ2-7; size: NA; D: NA; DNA: TGTGCCAGCAGTTTAGTTTACGGCTACGAGCAGTACTTC; CDR3: CASSLVYGYEQYF
V: TRBV12-5; J: TRBJ2-3; size: many; D: TRBD1; DNA: TGTGCTAGTGGTTTCCCATGGGGACAGGCTGACCTCGTTAGCACAGATACGCAGTATTTT; CDR3: CASGFPWGQADLVSTDTQYF
V: TRBV20-1; J: TRBJ2-1; size: NA; D: NA; DNA: TGCAGTCCGGGGGCTAGCTCCTACAATGAGCAGTTCTTC; CDR3: CSPGASSYNEQFF
V: TRBV20-1; J: TRBJ2-7; size: many; D: TRBD1; DNA: TGCAGTGCTAGATTCCCCTCCGGGACAGGGTTCTGGTACGAGCAGTACTTC; CDR3: CSARFPSGTGFWYEQYF
V: TRBV7-9; J: TRBJ1-2; size: NA; D: NA; DNA: TGTGCCAGCAGATTAAGTGGGGCGACGGCGGGCTATGGCTACACCTTC; CDR3: CASRLSGATAGYGYTF
V: TRBV10-3; J: TRBJ2-1; size: many; D: NA; DNA: TGTGCCATCAGTGACCCCTCTATCCCTTGGCATGAGCAGTTCTTC; CDR3: CAISDPSIPWHEQFF
V: TRBV24-1; J: TRBJ2-5; size: many; D: NA; DNA: TGTGCCACCAGGTCGCTGTACCAAGAGACCCAGTACTTC; CDR3: CATRSLYQETQYF
V: TRBV30; J: TRBJ2-3; size: NA; D: NA; DNA: TGTGCCTGGAGGGCTACAGCCCCGGCCGTCGATACGCAGTATTTT; CDR3: CAWRATAPAVDTQYF
V: TRBV6-5; J: TRBJ1-1; size: NA; D: TRBD1; DNA: TGTGCCAGCAGTTACAGGGGGCACGCTTTCTTT; CDR3: CASSYRGHAFF
V: TRBV25-1; J: TRBJ1-5; size: NA; D: NA; DNA: TGTGCCAGCAGCCTCGGGCACTCGCCCCAGCATTTT; CDR3: CASSLGHSPQHF
V: TRBV7-2; J: TRBJ2-5; size: NA; D: TRBD2; DNA: TGTGCCAGCAGCCCGTATGGACTAGCGGGCCGGGAGACCCAGTACTTC; CDR3: CASSPYGLAGRETQYF
V: TRBV20-1; J: TRBJ2-5; size: NA; D: NA; DNA: TGCAGTGGCGGAAACAGGGCCCAAGAGACCCAGTACTTC; CDR3: CSGGNRAQETQYF
V: TRBV5-1; J: TRBJ1-1; size: NA; D: NA; DNA: TGCGCCAGCAGCTTGCGCCCAGACTTTGAAGCTTTCTTT; CDR3: CASSLRPDFEAFF
V: TRBV20-1; J: TRBJ2-5; size: many; D: TRBD2; DNA: TGCAGTGGGACTAGCGGGGAAGAGACCCAGTACTTC; CDR3: CSGTSGEETQYF
V: TRBV6-2/TRBV6-3; J: TRBJ2-5; size: NA; D: NA; DNA: TGTGCCAGCAGTTACTCGATTTCCCTACAAGAGACCCAGTACTTC; CDR3: CASSYSISLQETQYF
V: TRBV20-1; J: TRBJ2-3; size: many; D: TRBD2; DNA: TGCAGTGCTAGAAGGCCAAGCGGGGGGAGGACAGATACGCAGTATTTT; CDR3: CSARRPSGGRTDTQYF
V: TRBV14; J: TRBJ1-6; size: few; D: NA; DNA: TGTGCCAGCAGCCAAGCCTGGGGGAGCTCCTATAATTCACCCCTCCACTTT; CDR3: CASSQAWGSSYNSPLHF
V: TRBV7-3; J: TRBJ2-1; size: NA; D: TRBD2; DNA: TGTGCCAGCAGCTCCCGGACTAGCCATGAGCAGTTCTTC; CDR3: CASSSRTSHEQFF
V: TRBV29-1; J: TRBJ1-2; size: NA; D: NA; DNA: TGCAGCGTTCAAGGTTATCAGGGAAACTATGGCTACACCTTC; CDR3: CSVQGYQGNYGYTF
V: TRBV7-9; J: TRBJ2-1; size: NA; D: NA; DNA: TGTGCCAGCAGCCGGGACTTTAATGAGCAGTTCTTC; CDR3: CASSRDFNEQFF
V: TRBV12-3/TRBV12-4; J: TRBJ2-5; size: NA; D: NA; DNA: TGTGCCAGCAGCCTCAGGGGGGTGTACCAAGAGACCCAGTACTTC; CDR3: CASSLRGVYQETQYF
V: TRBV20-1; J: TRBJ2-2; size: few; D: TRBD2; DNA: TGCAGTGCTGGAGGAGCGGGGCGCACCGGGGAGCTGTTTTTT; CDR3: CSAGGAGRTGELFF
V: TRBV20-1; J: TRBJ2-7; size: many; D: TRBD1; DNA: TGCAGTGCCGCGGGACAGGGGTTTCTCGAGCAGTACTTC; CDR3: CSAAGQGFLEQYF
V: TRBV12-3/TRBV12-4; J: TRBJ1-2; size: many; D: TRBD1; DNA: TGTGCCAGCAGCCCAGACGGGACAGGGGCCGTTAACTATGGCTACACCTTC; CDR3: CASSPDGTGAVNYGYTF
V: TRBV12-3/TRBV12-4; J: TRBJ1-5; size: NA; D: NA; DNA: TGTGCCAGCAGTTTAGGCCGGCATCAGCCCCAGCATTTT; CDR3: CASSLGRHQPQHF
V: TRBV29-1; J: TRBJ2-2; size: NA; D: TRBD2; DNA: TGCAGCGCCTCGGGGGGGGTAGGCACCGGGGAGCTGTTTTTT; CDR3: CSASGGVGTGELFF
V: TRBV6-5; J: TRBJ2-1; size: few; D: TRBD1; DNA: TGTGCCAGCAGTTGGGGACAGGGGTCAGATGAGCAGTTCTTC; CDR3: CASSWGQGSDEQFF
V: TRBV18; J: TRBJ1-5; size: many; D: NA; DNA: TGTGCCAGCTCACCACCGGGCGGTCAGCCCCAGCATTTT; CDR3: CASSPPGGQPQHF
V: TRBV20-1; J: TRBJ2-5; size: once; D: NA; DNA: TGCAGTGCTAGTAGTACCGGGGGTGGAGAGACCCAGTACTTC; CDR3: CSASSTGGGETQYF
V: TRBV10-3; J: TRBJ1-6; size: many; D: TRBD1; DNA: TGTGCCATCAGTGAGTTGTTACAGGGGGCGCGTTCACCCCTCCACTTT; CDR3: CAISELLQGARSPLHF